The 21 T cell receptor beta chains reported below all come from one sample, sequenced in a study of patients and donors after allogeneic stem cell transplantation. TCRdb redid the calling of the RT-PCR reads with MiXCR, one entry per CDR3 protein. The sample has roughly 940,000 distinct CDR3 sequences, 18% seen once. The specimen sequenced was blood, either unsorted or a sorted T cell fraction (not recorded which). The receptor set was obtained from a human donor who was either an allogeneic HSCT recipient or a stem cell or donor lymphocyte infusion donor (not recorded which). It is not recorded whose cells these are; they may come from a transplant donor.

The chain carries TRBV7-3 and TRBJ2-4; D is ambiguous. V was cut by 5 bases and J by 1 base, with 15 bases left in between. The CDR3 length is 16 residues. Per the germline V gene, CDR1 is SGHTA and CDR2 is FQGTGA. The CDR3: CASSQLSLGAKNIQYF. The CDR3 DNA sequence: TGTGCCAGCAGCCAACTATCACTGGGTGCCAAAAACATTCAGTACTTC.

This clonotype was picked up a small number of times. The chain carries TRBV25-1 and TRBJ2-7; no definite D call. Germline assignment: CDR1 MGHDK and CDR2 SYGVNS. The ends were cut back, 3 bases at V and 6 bases at J, with 6 bases in the middle. The CDR3 is made up of 11 amino acids. CDR3 in DNA: TGTGCCAGCAGTGAGAACCGCGAGCAGTACTTC. Translation: CASSENREQYF.

V and J are TRBV6-1 and TRBJ1-3; TRBD1 might be the D (5 bases). CDR1 is MNHNS, CDR2 SASEGT, per germline. The CDR3 extends over 16 amino acids. Trimming removed 7 bases at V and 2 bases at J, with 18 bases between. This chain's CDR3 is CASTPQAVPTGNTIYF. CDR3 DNA sequence: TGTGCCAGCACCCCACAGGCCGTCCCTACTGGAAACACCATATATTTT.

J is TRBJ1-2 and V is TRBV7-9; D perhaps matches TRBD1 (5 bases). The CDR3 is 17 amino acids. The V and J ends lost 1 base and 4 bases respectively, with 19 bases between them. Germline CDR1 and CDR2: SEHNR and FQNEAQ (reference sequence). This chain's CDR3 is CASSLDLSTEGTYGYTF. The DNA of the CDR3 is TGTGCCAGCAGCTTAGATCTTTCGACAGAGGGTACCTATGGCTACACCTTC.

The chain is built from TRBV27 and TRBJ2-7; TRBD2 matches at 7 bases. This CDR3 spans 13 amino acids. V shed 3 bases and J 5 bases; nucleotides not matched to a gene: 4. Germline CDR1 reads MNHEY; CDR2 reads SMNVEV (reference sequence). CDR3 sequence: CASSFGLGDEQYF. CDR3 bases: TGTGCCAGCAGTTTCGGACTAGGCGACGAGCAGTACTTC.

This clonotype was detected a few times. The V call is TRBV5-1, the J call TRBJ1-1, with D possibly matching TRBD1 (5 bases). The CDR3 is made up of 15 amino acids. The germline CDR1 and CDR2 sequences are SGHRS and YFSETQ. V lost 1 base, J lost 1 base, and 11 bases lay in between. In DNA form, the CDR3 reads TGCGCCAGCAGCTTGTGGAGGGGTTGGAACACTGAAGCTTTCTTT. Translation gives CASSLWRGWNTEAFF.

V and J are TRBV2 and TRBJ2-7; TRBD2 agrees at 9 bases. V was clipped by 6 bases and J by 7 bases; unmatched bases: 10. Germline CDR1 and CDR2: SNHLY and FYNNEI. The CDR3 totals 14 residues. CDR3 nucleotides: TGTGCCAGCAGAGGAGCGGGAGGTCTGAGAGAGCAGTACTTC. Encoded protein: CASRGAGGLREQYF.

This clonotype was observed a few times. The rearrangement links TRBV7-6 to TRBJ2-1; D remains unclear. The CDR3 contains 15 residues. Trimming cost V 2 bases and J 4 bases, with 12 bases left between them. Germline V gives CDR1 SGHVS, CDR2 FNYEAQ. The CDR3 sequence is CASSLPRTRYNEQFF. Written as DNA, the CDR3 is TGTGCCAGCAGCTTACCTCGGACGAGGTACAATGAGCAGTTCTTC.

A few counts support this clonotype. One junction end does not reproduce the germline sequence, and a read error may be involved. V usage is TRBV2 and J usage is TRBJ1-1; 8 nucleotides match TRBD1. Per the germline V gene, CDR1 is SNHLY and CDR2 is FYNNEI. The CDR3 sequence is 14 residues long. For the CDR3, the DNA is TGTGCAAGCAGGGGGCGAAATACGAACACTGAAGCTTTCTTT. This gives the protein CASRGRNTNTEAFF.

This clonotype was recorded once. The CDR3 nucleotides read TGTGCCAGTAGTATAACGGAGTCCTACGAGCAGTACTTC. This encodes CASSITESYEQYF. The chain employs TRBV19 and TRBJ2-7; D call uncertain. The CDR3 contains 13 residues. V shed 2 bases and J shed 1 base, with 6 bases lying between them. Germline lookup yields CDR1 LNHDA and CDR2 SQIVND (reference sequence).

This clonotype was counted only a few times. The V call is TRBV10-3, the J call TRBJ2-5; the match to TRBD2 covers 13 bases. The trim removed 3 bases at V and 5 bases at J, leaving 12 bases unmatched. The V gene's germline CDR1 is ENHRY and CDR2 SYGVKD. The CDR3 runs 18 residues. The CDR3 DNA reads TGTGCCATCAGTGACTCCGGACTAGCGGGAGAAAAGGCGGAGACCCAGTACTTC. Amino acid sequence: CAISDSGLAGEKAETQYF.

This clonotype was detected a few times. The chain carries TRBV20-1 and TRBJ2-5; D is possibly TRBD2 (6 bases). Trimming removed 3 bases from V and 1 base from J, with 12 bases in between. The CDR3 totals 14 residues. Per germline, CDR1 DFQATT and CDR2 SNEGSKA (reference sequence). CDR3 sequence reads: CSARQLAVQETQYF. The CDR3 bases are TGCAGTGCTAGGCAATTAGCGGTCCAAGAGACCCAGTACTTC.

This clonotype has only a few counts. V is TRBV4-2 and J is TRBJ2-5; TRBD2 agrees at 11 bases. V gave up 5 bases and J gave up 3 bases; unmatched junction bases: 11. Germline CDR1 is LGHNA and CDR2 is YNFKEQ. This CDR3 is built from 17 residues. The CDR3 coding sequence is TGTGCCAGCAGCTCCCACCCCACTAGCGGGGGAAAAGAGACCCAGTACTTC. Translation gives CASSSHPTSGGKETQYF.

The J gene is TRBJ2-1, the V gene TRBV2; D is perhaps TRBD1 (6 bases). The CDR3 has 14 amino acids. Germline assignment: CDR1 SNHLY and CDR2 FYNNEI. V lost 5 bases and J 7 bases, leaving 15 bases between the germline ends. For the CDR3, the DNA is TGTGCCAGCAGTCAACAGGGCCCGGGGAATGAGCAGTTCTTC. This encodes CASSQQGPGNEQFF.

This chain connects TRBV2 to TRBJ2-5; 12 bases agree with TRBD2. The CDR3 totals 18 residues. V shed 6 bases, J shed 3 bases, and the junction held 14 bases outside the gene matches. Germline CDR1 SNHLY, CDR2 FYNNEI. The CDR3 DNA reads TGTGCCAGCAGGAGGGGGAGACTAGCGGGAGTATTGAAAGAGACCCAGTACTTC. This gives the protein CASRRGRLAGVLKETQYF. The variable domain in full, with the rest retrieved from reference TRBV2 and TRBJ2-5, is EPEVTQTPSHQVTQMGQEVILRCVPISNHLYFYWYRQILGQKVEFLVSFYNNEISEKSEIFDDQFSVERPDGSNFTLKIRSTKLEDSAMYFCASRRGRLAGVLKETQYFGPGTRLLVL.

This chain links TRBV9 with TRBJ2-1; 14 nucleotides agree with TRBD2. CDR1 is SGDLS and CDR2 is YYNGEE in the germline V gene. The ends lost 4 bases at V and 13 bases at J; junction bases unmatched: 10. The CDR3 consists of 15 residues. The CDR3 DNA reads TGTGCCAGCAGCCCCTCCGGGACTAGCGGGAGTATCCAGTTCTTC. This codes for CASSPSGTSGSIQFF.

This rearrangement joins TRBV14 to TRBJ1-2; D possibly corresponds to TRBD1 (6 bases). There are 14 residues in the CDR3. Germline loops: CDR1 SGHDN, CDR2 FVKESK. V lost 3 bases, J lost 8 bases, and 16 bases lay in between. In DNA form, the CDR3 reads TGTGCCAGCAGCCAGCAACTCAGGGGAGACGGCTACACCTTC. Encoded protein: CASSQQLRGDGYTF.

The rearrangement links TRBV5-8 to TRBJ1-1; the D is unclear. With 4 bases removed from V and 0 bases from J, the gap between germline ends came to 13 bases. This CDR3 has 15 residues. Per germline, CDR1 SGHTS and CDR2 YDEGEE. This chain's CDR3 is CASSRQALMNTEAFF. The CDR3 bases are TGTGCCAGCAGCCGTCAGGCACTAATGAACACTGAAGCTTTCTTT.

The chain combines TRBV6-5 with TRBJ1-2; possible D gene TRBD1, 6 bases. The CDR3 has 15 amino acids. CDR1 and CDR2 from the germline V gene are MNHEY and SVGAGI. Trimming removed 4 bases at V and 0 bases at J, with 12 bases between. The CDR3 spells CASSFRDTPNYGYTF. CDR3 in DNA: TGTGCCAGCAGTTTCCGGGACACCCCTAACTATGGCTACACCTTC.

The J gene is TRBJ1-2, the V gene TRBV5-1; a weak D match, TRBD1 (6 bases). V lost 0 bases to trimming and J lost 5 bases, with 14 bases between them. The V gene's germline CDR1 is SGHRS and CDR2 YFSETQ. The CDR3 length is 15 residues. In DNA, the CDR3 is TGCGCCAGCAGCTTGGAAACAGGGCCTACATATGGCTACACCTTC. Translation: CASSLETGPTYGYTF.

This clonotype was detected only once. The chain links TRBV7-2 to TRBJ1-2; D gene unclear. Trimming pared 4 bases from V and 7 bases from J, leaving 16 bases between. The CDR3 covers 14 residues. CDR1 and CDR2 (germline): SGHTA, FQGNSA. The CDR3 sequence is CASSSSGFGSGYTF. As DNA, the CDR3 is TGTGCCAGCAGCTCATCAGGATTCGGCTCTGGCTACACCTTC. The whole variable domain, filled in from reference TRBV7-2 and TRBJ1-2, reads GAGVSQSPSNKVTEKGKDVELRCDPISGHTALYWYRQSLGQGLEFLIYFQGNSAPDKSGLPSDRFSAERTGGSVSTLTIQRTQQEDSAVYLCASSSSGFGSGYTFGSGTRLTVV.